This T cell receptor beta chain was captured by sequencing in a study of metastatic and nonmetastatic thyroid tumors. The wider study: Malignant thyroid and benign thyroid patients provided blood and tumor or nodule tissue whose repertoires were compared.

Turning to this clone: Its antigen remains unidentified.

This CDR3 is built from 15 residues. CDR1 and CDR2 (germline): LGHNA, YSLEER. The V gene end was trimmed by 3 bases and the J gene end by 6 bases; junction bases not matched to a gene: 7. In the study's own analysis: The study took CDR3 differences across clinicopathological groups and made a distant-metastasis classifier for papillary thyroid cancer from them. Using MiXCR, TCRdb re-called clones from the PCR reads. Here the V and J calls rest on TCRdb's processing, not on the authors' analysis. The data show some 38,000 clones, 13% seen once. The entire patient cohort was treatment-naive prior to thyroid surgery. Study findings and constraints: It was reportedly found that TCR beta diversity was significantly higher in malignant thyroid tumors than in benign nodules, a difference seen in both blood and tumor samples.

The chain is built from TRBV4-3 and TRBJ1-5; 8 bases map to TRBD1. The material sequenced was blood. The sequence was collected from a female donor with papillary thyroid cancer or a benign thyroid nodule (not recorded which). Some clones in this sample may be carry-over from other donors' samples. The CDR3 coding sequence is TGCGCCAGCAGCCAGGGGACAGGAGCTTTTCAGCCCCAGCATTTT. Translation: CASSQGTGAFQPQHF.